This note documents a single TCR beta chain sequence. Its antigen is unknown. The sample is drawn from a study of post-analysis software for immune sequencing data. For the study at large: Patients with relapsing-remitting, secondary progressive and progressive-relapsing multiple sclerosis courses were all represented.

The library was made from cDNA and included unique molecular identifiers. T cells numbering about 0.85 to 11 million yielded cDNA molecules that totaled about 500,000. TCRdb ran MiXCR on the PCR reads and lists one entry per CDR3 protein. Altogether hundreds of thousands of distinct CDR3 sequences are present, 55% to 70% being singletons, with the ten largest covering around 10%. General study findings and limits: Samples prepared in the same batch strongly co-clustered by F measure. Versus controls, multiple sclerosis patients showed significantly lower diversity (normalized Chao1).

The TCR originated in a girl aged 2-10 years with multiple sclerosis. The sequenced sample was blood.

The CDR3 sequence: CASSPPQANYGYTF. CDR3 DNA sequence: TGTGCCAGCAGCCCGCCTCAGGCTAACTATGGCTACACCTTC. The genes are TRBV5-5 and TRBJ1-2; D gene uncertain. The V end was cut by 4 bases, the J end by 0 bases, with 10 bases between. The CDR3 contains 14 residues. Looked up from germline, CDR1 is SGHKS and CDR2 is YYEKEE (reference sequence).